The 25 T cell receptor beta chains reported below all come from one sample, sequenced in a study of blood T cell repertoires in COVID-19. TCRdb's copy holds only in-frame clones and misses some; the assay was immunoSEQ multiplex PCR. The table has more than 65,000 clones, more than 70% seen once; the top ten hold 4.5% to 7%. The material sequenced was peripheral blood. The receptors were gathered from a man between 60 and 70 years old with active or convalescent COVID-19.

This clone has only a few counts. The chain is built from TRBV10-3 and TRBJ1-4, with D possibly being TRBD1 (5 bases). Germline V lookup: CDR1 ENHRY, CDR2 SYGVKD. The V end lost 5 bases, the J end lost 3 bases, and 13 bases lay between the germline ends. The CDR3 spans 15 residues. The CDR3 reads CAISLNRGPNEKLFF. The CDR3 DNA sequence: TGTGCCATCAGTTTAAATAGGGGTCCTAATGAAAAACTGTTTTTT.

This clone showed up just a few times. V usage is TRBV2 and J usage is TRBJ2-1, with 7 bases matching TRBD1. The CDR3 sequence is 16 residues long. CDR1 SNHLY and CDR2 FYNNEI come from the germline V gene. V lost 6 bases to trimming and J lost 2 bases; unmatched junction nucleotides: 10. The CDR3 bases are TGTGCCAGCAGAGTCCCGGGACAGATTACCTACAATGAGCAGTTCTTC. It translates to CASRVPGQITYNEQFF.

The rearrangement links TRBV7-2 to TRBJ2-4; TRBD1 aligns across 11 bases. The CDR3 sequence is 13 residues long. The trim removed 5 bases at V and 8 bases at J, leaving 2 bases unmatched. Per the germline V gene, CDR1 is SGHTA and CDR2 is FQGNSA. The CDR3 loop reads CASSPGQGDIQYF. The CDR3 bases are TGTGCCAGCAGCCCGGGACAGGGGGACATTCAGTACTTC. Full variable domain (rest looked up from reference TRBV7-2 and TRBJ2-4): GAGVSQSPSNKVTEKGKDVELRCDPISGHTALYWYRQSLGQGLEFLIYFQGNSAPDKSGLPSDRFSAERTGGSVSTLTIQRTQQEDSAVYLCASSPGQGDIQYFGAGTRLSVL.

V usage is TRBV6-2 or TRBV6-3 and J usage is TRBJ1-5; D gene uncertain. Germline CDR1 MNHEY, CDR2 SVGEGT. This CDR3 comprises 12 residues. The V end lost 4 bases, the J end lost 8 bases, and 9 bases lay between the germline ends. The CDR3 nucleotides read TGTGCCAGCAGTTCCGTCGGGGAGCCCCAGCATTTT. Translating it yields CASSSVGEPQHF.

The J gene is TRBJ1-4, the V gene TRBV5-1; 10 bases line up with TRBD1. The ends lost 3 bases at V and 10 bases at J; junction bases unmatched: 6. CDR3 length: 14 amino acids. The germline gives CDR1 SGHRS, CDR2 YFSETQ. CDR3 sequence reads: CASSSDRGRGKLFF. CDR3 DNA sequence: TGCGCCAGCAGCTCAGACAGGGGGCGCGGAAAACTGTTTTTT.

This clone was detected a few times. For the CDR3, the DNA is TGTGCCAGCAGCTTAGAACGGCGGAGGAGAGGAGGCTACACCTTC. It encodes CASSLERRRRGGYTF. This chain joins TRBV7-8 and TRBJ1-2; unclear D gene. Germline assignment: CDR1 SGHVS and CDR2 FQNEAQ. The CDR3 is made up of 15 amino acids. V lost 1 base and J lost 8, with 17 bases in between.

This rearrangement joins TRBV9 to TRBJ2-7; D not certain. The CDR3 consists of 14 residues. V lost 3 bases and J 5 bases, leaving 15 bases between the germline ends. Germline CDR1 reads SGDLS; CDR2 reads YYNGEE. The CDR3 spells CASSEAVYPHEQYF. The CDR3, as DNA: TGTGCCAGCAGCGAGGCGGTTTATCCCCACGAGCAGTACTTC.

The rearrangement joins TRBV6-2 or TRBV6-3 to TRBJ1-5; TRBD1 matches at 8 bases. The V segment lost 4 bases and the J segment 5 bases; nucleotides outside the gene matches: 13. The CDR3 totals 17 residues. Germline assignment: CDR1 MNHEY and CDR2 SVGEGT. CDR3 amino acids: CASSLGSGQGSYQPQHF. The CDR3 DNA is TGTGCCAGCAGTTTAGGGAGTGGACAGGGATCTTATCAGCCCCAGCATTTT.

This rearrangement joins TRBV3-1 (or the pseudogene TRBV3-2) to TRBJ1-1; 8 bases are a match to TRBD1. V shed 8 bases and J 6 bases; nucleotides not matched to a gene: 11. There are 14 residues in the CDR3. Germline V lookup: CDR1 LGHDT, CDR2 YNNKEL (reference sequence). CDR3 sequence (DNA): TGTGCCAGCTGTCCGACAGGGGCGGTCTCTGAAGCTTTCTTT. Amino acid sequence: CASCPTGAVSEAFF.

The CDR3 DNA reads as TGTGCCAGCTCACCACCCGGTGGTCTTATTGCAACTAATGAAAAACTGTTTTTT. As protein: CASSPPGGLIATNEKLFF. The chain couples TRBV18 to TRBJ1-4; D is ambiguous. This CDR3 has 18 residues. CDR1 and CDR2 from the germline V gene are KGHSH and LQKENI. The ends were cut back, 0 bases at V and 0 bases at J, with 14 bases in the middle.

The chain is built from TRBV6-5 and TRBJ2-7, with 12 bases matching TRBD2. Looked up from germline, CDR1 is MNHEY and CDR2 is SVGAGI. V shed 6 bases and J 3 bases; nucleotides not matched to a gene: 6. The CDR3 is made up of 15 amino acids. In DNA form, the CDR3 reads TGTGCCAGCAGCAGACTAGCGGGGGCCGTCTACGAGCAGTACTTC. The encoded protein is CASSRLAGAVYEQYF.

The chain couples TRBV7-2 to TRBJ1-1, with 10 bases lining up with TRBD1. In germline, CDR1 is SGHTA, CDR2 FQGNSA. V shed 4 bases, J shed 7 bases, and the junction held 3 bases outside the gene matches. The CDR3 runs 13 residues. CDR3 bases: TGTGCCAGCAGCTCCTGGACAGGGGGTGAAGCTTTCTTT. It encodes CASSSWTGGEAFF.

This chain joins TRBV6-5 and TRBJ1-4; D perhaps matches TRBD1 (5 bases). The CDR3 contains 15 residues. Trimming removed 2 bases at V and 5 bases at J, with 12 bases between. CDR1 MNHEY and CDR2 SVGAGI come from the germline V gene. In nucleotides, the CDR3 is TGTGCCAGCAGTTACCAACAGGTTTCCAATGAAAAACTGTTTTTT. This sequence encodes CASSYQQVSNEKLFF.

This clone was seen only once. This sequence joins TRBV3-1 (or the pseudogene TRBV3-2) and TRBJ2-1; TRBD2 agrees at 8 bases. CDR1 is LGHDT, CDR2 YNNKEL, per germline (reference sequence). This CDR3 region has 17 residues. Unmatched junction bases numbered 17, after V lost 5 bases and J lost 8 bases. The CDR3 DNA reads TGTGCCAGCAGCTCCCGGGGACTCAGCGGGGGCGTTGATGAGCAGTTCTTC. Translation: CASSSRGLSGGVDEQFF.

CDR3: CASSLGTSGGITGELFF. The CDR3 DNA follows: TGTGCCAGCAGCCTTGGGACTAGCGGGGGGATCACCGGGGAGCTGTTTTTT. The chain is built from TRBV7-3 and TRBJ2-2; 15 positions agree with TRBD2. Looked up from germline, CDR1 is SGHTA and CDR2 is FQGTGA. This CDR3 comprises 17 residues. V gave up 5 bases and J gave up 4 bases; unmatched junction bases: 5.

The chain employs TRBV4-1 and TRBJ2-7, with 7 bases fitting TRBD1. There are 15 residues in the CDR3. Germline CDR1 and CDR2: MGHRA and YSYEKL. With V trimmed by 4 bases and J by 0 bases, 6 bases remained unmatched. CDR3 amino acids: CASSLMTGTSYEQYF. The CDR3 coding sequence is TGCGCCAGCAGCCTAATGACAGGGACCTCCTACGAGCAGTACTTC.

The rearrangement uses TRBV24-1 and TRBJ1-1; D not certain. Germline lookup yields CDR1 KGHDR and CDR2 SFDVKD. With 7 bases removed from V and 5 bases from J, the gap between germline ends came to 10 bases. The CDR3 extends over 12 amino acids. The CDR3 DNA reads TGTGCCACCAGCGACGGAGGGACTGAAGCTTTCTTT. The encoded protein is CATSDGGTEAFF.

The chain carries TRBV24-1 and TRBJ2-3; 11 nucleotides align to TRBD2. Germline trimming cut 5 bases from V and 0 bases from J; bases unmatched to any gene: 6. The germline gives CDR1 KGHDR, CDR2 SFDVKD. The CDR3 spans 17 residues. The DNA for the CDR3 is TGTGCCACCAGTGCTGCCGGGACTAGCGGTAGCACAGATACGCAGTATTTT. It yields the protein CATSAAGTSGSTDTQYF.

The gene calls are TRBV4-3 and TRBJ1-2; no clear D gene. From germline, CDR1 is LGHNA and CDR2 YSLEER. The V gene lost 2 bases and the J gene lost 3 bases, with 10 bases spanning the gap. This CDR3 comprises 14 residues. The CDR3 DNA follows: TGCGCCAGCAGCCAACTGACGGGTGACTATGGCTACACCTTC. Residues: CASSQLTGDYGYTF.

The sample holds a few counts of this clone. The chain is built from TRBV19 and TRBJ1-1; unclear D gene. The V gene's germline CDR1 is LNHDA and CDR2 SQIVND (reference sequence). The ends were cut back, 3 bases at V and 6 bases at J, with 14 bases in the middle. The CDR3 spans 14 residues. CDR3 in DNA: TGTGCCAGTAGTATGACGGAGGTAACGGCTGAAGCTTTCTTT. Amino acids: CASSMTEVTAEAFF.

The V call is TRBV30, the J call TRBJ1-5, with D tentatively TRBD1 (5 bases). Trimming took 6 bases from V and 6 from J, leaving 18 bases between them. The CDR3 contains 14 residues. Germline CDR1 GTSNPN, CDR2 SVGIG (reference sequence). The CDR3 nucleotides read TGTGCCTGCGCCTTCGCCGGAAGGGGTCAGCCCCAGCATTTT. It specifies CACAFAGRGQPQHF.

CDR3: CATSAFTGTGLARGGNTIYF. The CDR3 region has the DNA TGTGCCACCAGTGCCTTCACCGGGACAGGGTTGGCTCGTGGCGGAAACACCATATATTTT. This chain links TRBV24-1 with TRBJ1-3; 9 bases fit TRBD1. This CDR3 is 20 amino acids long. CDR1 KGHDR and CDR2 SFDVKD come from the germline V gene. V was clipped by 5 bases and J by 4 bases; unmatched bases: 20.

The chain uses TRBV27 and TRBJ2-1; TRBD1 agrees at 9 bases. Germline V gives CDR1 MNHEY, CDR2 SMNVEV (reference sequence). The length of the CDR3 is 15 residues. The V and J ends lost 5 bases and 4 bases, in that order; junction bases with no gene match: 6. This CDR3 is CASSTGTGFYNEQFF. CDR3 sequence (DNA): TGTGCCAGCAGTACCGGGACAGGGTTTTACAATGAGCAGTTCTTC.

The rearrangement links TRBV10-3 to TRBJ1-1; 11 bases line up with TRBD1. CDR3 length: 15 residues. Trimming took 10 bases from V and 4 from J; bases not matched to a gene: 11. Per the germline V gene, CDR1 is ENHRY and CDR2 is SYGVKD. The CDR3 coding sequence is TGTGCCACCGCAGTCGGACAGGGGGCGCTCACTGAAGCTTTCTTT. This sequence encodes CATAVGQGALTEAFF.

This clone was seen only a few times. The chain uses TRBV6-1 and TRBJ1-2; 9 bases line up with TRBD1. Germline CDR1 reads MNHNS; CDR2 reads SASEGT. The CDR3 contains 15 residues. The J segment lost 3 bases and the V segment lost 3 bases, leaving 5 bases of the junction unmatched. The DNA for the CDR3 is TGTGCCAGCAGTGACGGACAGGGGAATGACTATGGCTACACCTTC. This gives the protein CASSDGQGNDYGYTF.